This T cell receptor (beta chain) emerged from a study of T cells in Graves' hyperthyroidism and ophthalmopathy. Using RNA transcripts as the source, TCR beta CDR3 regions were amplified. HTBI primers were the set used in a first-round RT-PCR of the TCR CDR3. TCRdb reprocessed the multiplex PCR reads via MiXCR and lists one record per CDR3 protein. The sample shows 620,000 or so distinct CDR3 sequences, about 14% of them seen only once. This clonotype was recorded at least ten times. The germline V gene encodes CDR1 MDHEN and CDR2 SYDVKM. J was trimmed by 6 bases and V by 5 bases; bases with no gene match: 11. This CDR3 has 17 residues.

Sequencing was performed on blood. The chain links TRBV28 to TRBJ2-3; 13 nucleotides agree with TRBD2. The sequence was collected from a woman aged 50 to 60 with Graves' ophthalmopathy. The CDR3 protein is CASSPHGLAGVRDTQYF. The DNA for the CDR3 is TGTGCCAGCAGTCCCCATGGACTAGCGGGAGTACGTGATACGCAGTATTTT. Complete variable domain (other parts from reference TRBV28 and TRBJ2-3): DVKVTQSSRYLVKRTGEKVFLECVQDMDHENMFWYRQDPGLGLRLIYFSYDVKMKEKGDIPEGYSVSREKKERFSLILESASTNQTSMYLCASSPHGLAGVRDTQYFGPGTRLTVL.